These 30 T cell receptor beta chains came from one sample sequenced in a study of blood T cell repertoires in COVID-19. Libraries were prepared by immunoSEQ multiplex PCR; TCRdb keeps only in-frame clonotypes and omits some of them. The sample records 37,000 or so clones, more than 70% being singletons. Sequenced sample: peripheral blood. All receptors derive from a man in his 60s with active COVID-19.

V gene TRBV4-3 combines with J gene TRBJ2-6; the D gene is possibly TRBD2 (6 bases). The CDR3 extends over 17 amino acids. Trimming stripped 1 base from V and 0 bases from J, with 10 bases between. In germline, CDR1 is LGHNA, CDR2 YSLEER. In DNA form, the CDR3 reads TGCGCCAGCAGCCAAGTTGCGGGACTCTCTGGGGCCAACGTCCTGACTTTC. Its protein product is CASSQVAGLSGANVLTF.

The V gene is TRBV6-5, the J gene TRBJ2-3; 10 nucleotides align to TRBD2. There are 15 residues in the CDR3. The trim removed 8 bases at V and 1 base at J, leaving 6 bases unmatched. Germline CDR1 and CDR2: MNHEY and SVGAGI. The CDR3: CASDRTSGGTDTQYF. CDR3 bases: TGTGCCAGCGACAGGACTAGCGGTGGCACAGATACGCAGTATTTT.

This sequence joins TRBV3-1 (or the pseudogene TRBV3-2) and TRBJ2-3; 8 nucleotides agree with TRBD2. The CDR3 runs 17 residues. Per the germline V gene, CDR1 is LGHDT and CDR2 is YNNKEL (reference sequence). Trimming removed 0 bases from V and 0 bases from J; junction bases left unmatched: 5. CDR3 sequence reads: CASSQEHLAGSTDTQYF. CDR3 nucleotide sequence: TGTGCCAGCAGCCAAGAGCACCTAGCGGGTAGCACAGATACGCAGTATTTT.

The CDR3 reads CASSSYRQYTYEQYF. CDR3 DNA sequence: TGTGCCAGCAGCTCCTATCGACAGTACACCTACGAGCAGTACTTC. This chain joins TRBV5-6 and TRBJ2-7, with D perhaps TRBD1 (5 bases). The V end lost 3 bases, the J end lost 2 bases, and 15 bases lay between the germline ends. This CDR3 is built from 15 residues. Germline assignment: CDR1 SGHDT and CDR2 YYEEEE.

CDR3 residues: CASSRITGNTEAFF. The DNA of the CDR3 is TGTGCCAGCTCACGGATAACAGGGAACACTGAAGCTTTCTTT. The genes are TRBV18 and TRBJ1-1; possibly TRBD1 for D (5 bases). V gave up 4 bases and J gave up 1 base, with 10 bases separating them. Germline lookup yields CDR1 KGHSH and CDR2 LQKENI. This CDR3 is 14 amino acids long.

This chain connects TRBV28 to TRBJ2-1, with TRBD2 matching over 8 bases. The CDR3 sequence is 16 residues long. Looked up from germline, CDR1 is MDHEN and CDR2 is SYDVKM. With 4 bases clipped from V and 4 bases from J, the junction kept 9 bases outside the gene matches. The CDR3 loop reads CASSSAGGPPYNEQFF. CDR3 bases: TGTGCCAGCAGTTCCGCGGGAGGACCACCTTACAATGAGCAGTTCTTC.

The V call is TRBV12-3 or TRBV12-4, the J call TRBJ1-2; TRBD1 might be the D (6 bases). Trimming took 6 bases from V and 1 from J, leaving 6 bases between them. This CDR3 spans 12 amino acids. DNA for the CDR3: TGTGCCAGCAGACAGGGTAACTATGGCTACACCTTC. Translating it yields CASRQGNYGYTF.

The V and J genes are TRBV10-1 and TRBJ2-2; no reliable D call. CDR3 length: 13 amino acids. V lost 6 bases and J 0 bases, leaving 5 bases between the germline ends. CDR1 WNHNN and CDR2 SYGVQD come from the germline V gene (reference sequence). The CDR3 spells CASSFSNTGELFF. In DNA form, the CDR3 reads TGCGCCAGCAGCTTCTCGAACACCGGGGAGCTGTTTTTT.

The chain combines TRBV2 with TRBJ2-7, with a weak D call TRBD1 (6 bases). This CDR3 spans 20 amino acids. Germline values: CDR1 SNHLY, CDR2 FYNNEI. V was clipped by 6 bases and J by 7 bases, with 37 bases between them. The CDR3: CASSAPKPKGQGRYTKEQYF. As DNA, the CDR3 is TGTGCCAGCAGCGCTCCGAAACCAAAAGGCCAGGGGCGTTATACTAAGGAGCAGTACTTC.

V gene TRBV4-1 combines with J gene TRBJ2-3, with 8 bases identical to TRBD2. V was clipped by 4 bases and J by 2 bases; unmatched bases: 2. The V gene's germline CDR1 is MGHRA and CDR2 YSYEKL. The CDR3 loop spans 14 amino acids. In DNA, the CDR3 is TGCGCCAGCAGCCTTGGACTAGCCACAGATACGCAGTATTTT. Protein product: CASSLGLATDTQYF.

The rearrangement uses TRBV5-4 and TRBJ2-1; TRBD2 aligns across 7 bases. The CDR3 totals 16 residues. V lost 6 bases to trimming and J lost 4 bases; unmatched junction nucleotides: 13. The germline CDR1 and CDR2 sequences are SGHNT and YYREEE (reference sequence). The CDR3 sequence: CASTNKGASGYNEQFF. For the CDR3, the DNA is TGTGCCAGCACCAATAAGGGTGCTAGCGGATACAATGAGCAGTTCTTC.

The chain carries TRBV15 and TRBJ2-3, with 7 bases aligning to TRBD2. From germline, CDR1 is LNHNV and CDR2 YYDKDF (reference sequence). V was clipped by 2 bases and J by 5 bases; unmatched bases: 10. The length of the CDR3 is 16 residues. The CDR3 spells CATSRKNSGPKDTQYF. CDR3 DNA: TGTGCCACCAGCAGAAAAAATAGCGGGCCGAAAGATACGCAGTATTTT. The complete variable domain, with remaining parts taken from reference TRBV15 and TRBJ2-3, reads DAMVIQNPRYQVTQFGKPVTLSCSQTLNHNVMYWYQQKSSQAPKLLFHYYDKDFNNEADTPDNFQSRRPNTSFCFLDIRSPGLGDTAMYLCATSRKNSGPKDTQYFGPGTRLTVL.

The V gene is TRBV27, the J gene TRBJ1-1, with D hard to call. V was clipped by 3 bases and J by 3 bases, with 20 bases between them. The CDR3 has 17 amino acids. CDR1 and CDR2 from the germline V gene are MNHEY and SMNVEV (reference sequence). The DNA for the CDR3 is TGTGCCAGCAGTTTGGCCCCCTCAAGGGAGTGGGACACTGAAGCTTTCTTT. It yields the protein CASSLAPSREWDTEAFF.

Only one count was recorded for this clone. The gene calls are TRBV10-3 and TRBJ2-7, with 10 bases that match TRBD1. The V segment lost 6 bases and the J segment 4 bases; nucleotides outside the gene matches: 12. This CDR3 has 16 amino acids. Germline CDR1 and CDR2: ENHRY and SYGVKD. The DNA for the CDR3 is TGTGCCATCAGGGCGCCCCGGGACAGGGGTTCGTACGAGCAGTACTTC. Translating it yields CAIRAPRDRGSYEQYF.

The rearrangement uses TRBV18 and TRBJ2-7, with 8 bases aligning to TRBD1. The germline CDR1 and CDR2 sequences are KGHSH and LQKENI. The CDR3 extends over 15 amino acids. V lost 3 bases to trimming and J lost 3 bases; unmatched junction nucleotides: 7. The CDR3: CASSPPGTGDYEQYF. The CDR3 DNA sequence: TGTGCCAGCTCACCTCCCGGGACAGGTGACTACGAGCAGTACTTC. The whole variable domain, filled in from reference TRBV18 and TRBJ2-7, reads NAGVMQNPRHLVRRRGQEARLRCSPMKGHSHVYWYRQLPEEGLKFMVYLQKENIIDESGMPKERFSAEFPKEGPSILRIQQVVRGDSAAYFCASSPPGTGDYEQYFGPGTRLTVT.

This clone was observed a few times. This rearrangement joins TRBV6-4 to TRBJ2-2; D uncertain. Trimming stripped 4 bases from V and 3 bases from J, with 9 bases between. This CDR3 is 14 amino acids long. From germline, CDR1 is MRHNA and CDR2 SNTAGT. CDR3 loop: CASSVETHTGELFF. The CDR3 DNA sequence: TGTGCCAGCAGTGTGGAGACGCACACCGGGGAGCTGTTTTTT.

The CDR3 nucleotides are TGTGCCAGTAGGGATGGACAGGGAGGCTATGGCTACACCTTC. Amino acid sequence: CASRDGQGGYGYTF. V is TRBV19 and J is TRBJ1-2; 8 bases match TRBD1. In germline, CDR1 is LNHDA, CDR2 SQIVND (reference sequence). CDR3 length equals 14 residues. V gave up 6 bases and J gave up 4 bases; unmatched junction bases: 7.

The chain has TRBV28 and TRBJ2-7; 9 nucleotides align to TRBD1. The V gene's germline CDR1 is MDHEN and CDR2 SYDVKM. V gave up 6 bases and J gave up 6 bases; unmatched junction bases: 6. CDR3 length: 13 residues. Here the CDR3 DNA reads TGTGCCAGCAGCTCGGGACAGGGAGGCGAGCAGTACTTC. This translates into CASSSGQGGEQYF.

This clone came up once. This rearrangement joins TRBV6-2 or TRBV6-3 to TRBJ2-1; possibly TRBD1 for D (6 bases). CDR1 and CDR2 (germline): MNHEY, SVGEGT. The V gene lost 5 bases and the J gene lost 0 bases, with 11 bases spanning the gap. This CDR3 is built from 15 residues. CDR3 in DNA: TGTGCCAGCAGTACGAGAGGGGGCTCCTACAATGAGCAGTTCTTC. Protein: CASSTRGGSYNEQFF.

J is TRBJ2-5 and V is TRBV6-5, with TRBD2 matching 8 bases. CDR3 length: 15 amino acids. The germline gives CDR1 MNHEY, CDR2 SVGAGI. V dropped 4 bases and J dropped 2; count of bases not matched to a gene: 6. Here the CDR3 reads CASSLAGTRQETQYF. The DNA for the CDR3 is TGTGCCAGCAGTTTGGCTGGGACTAGACAAGAGACCCAGTACTTC.

The CDR3 sequence is CASSQDSGGNSPLHF. In DNA, the CDR3 is TGCGCCAGCAGCCAAGACTCGGGGGGTAATTCACCCCTCCACTTT. The J gene is TRBJ1-6, the V gene TRBV4-3; TRBD1 might be the D (5 bases). The germline V gene encodes CDR1 LGHNA and CDR2 YSLEER. V was trimmed by 0 bases and J by 6 bases, leaving 9 bases between them. This CDR3 has 15 residues.

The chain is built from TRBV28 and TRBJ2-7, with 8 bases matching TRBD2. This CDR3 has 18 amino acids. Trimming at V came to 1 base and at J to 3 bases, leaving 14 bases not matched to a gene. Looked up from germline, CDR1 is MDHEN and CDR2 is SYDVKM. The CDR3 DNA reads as TGTGCCAGCAGTTTATTGAGGCAGCGGGAGAACGGCTACTACGAGCAGTACTTC. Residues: CASSLLRQRENGYYEQYF.

CDR3 in DNA: TGTGCCAGTAGCGCGACAGCTCCCTATAATTCACCCCTCCACTTT. Amino acids: CASSATAPYNSPLHF. V usage is TRBV19 and J usage is TRBJ1-6; tentative D call: TRBD1 (5 bases). This CDR3 comprises 15 residues. Germline V gives CDR1 LNHDA, CDR2 SQIVND (reference sequence). V shed 6 bases and J shed 2 bases, with 11 bases lying between them.

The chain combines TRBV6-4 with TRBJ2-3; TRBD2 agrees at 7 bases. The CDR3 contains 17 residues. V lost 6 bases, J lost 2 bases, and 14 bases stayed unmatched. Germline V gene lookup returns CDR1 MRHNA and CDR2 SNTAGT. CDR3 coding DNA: TGTGCCAGCAGCCCCCGAGGGAGCGGGGTCCTCACAGATACGCAGTATTTT. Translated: CASSPRGSGVLTDTQYF.

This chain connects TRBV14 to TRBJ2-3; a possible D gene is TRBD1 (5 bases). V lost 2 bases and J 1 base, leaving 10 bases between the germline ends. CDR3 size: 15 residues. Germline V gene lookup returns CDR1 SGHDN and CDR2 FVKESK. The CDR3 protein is CASSQTGYGTDTQYF. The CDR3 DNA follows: TGTGCCAGCAGCCAAACAGGCTATGGCACAGATACGCAGTATTTT.

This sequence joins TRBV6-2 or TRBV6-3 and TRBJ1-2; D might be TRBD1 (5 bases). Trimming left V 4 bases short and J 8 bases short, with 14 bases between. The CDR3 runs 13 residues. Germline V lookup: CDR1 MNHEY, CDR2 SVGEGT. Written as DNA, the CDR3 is TGTGCCAGCAGTTTCCCGGGGGTTCGGGGCTACACCTTC. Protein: CASSFPGVRGYTF.

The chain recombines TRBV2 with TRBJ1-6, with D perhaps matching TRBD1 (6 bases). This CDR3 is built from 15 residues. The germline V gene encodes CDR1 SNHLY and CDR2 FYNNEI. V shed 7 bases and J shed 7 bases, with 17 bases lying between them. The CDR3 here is CASTPNPGTNSPLHF. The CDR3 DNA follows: TGTGCCAGCACCCCCAACCCCGGGACAAATTCACCCCTCCACTTT.

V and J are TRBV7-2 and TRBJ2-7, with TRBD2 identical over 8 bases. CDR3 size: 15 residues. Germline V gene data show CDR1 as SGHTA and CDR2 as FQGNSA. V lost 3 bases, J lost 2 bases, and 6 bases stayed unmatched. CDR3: CASSFVRLATYEQYF. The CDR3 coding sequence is TGTGCCAGCAGCTTCGTACGACTAGCGACCTACGAGCAGTACTTC.

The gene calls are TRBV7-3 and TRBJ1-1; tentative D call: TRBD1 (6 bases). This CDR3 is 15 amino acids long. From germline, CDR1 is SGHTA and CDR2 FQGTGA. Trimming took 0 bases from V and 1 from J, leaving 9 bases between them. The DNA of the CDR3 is TGTGCCAGCAGCTTAACGGCAGGGGAGAACACTGAAGCTTTCTTT. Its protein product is CASSLTAGENTEAFF.

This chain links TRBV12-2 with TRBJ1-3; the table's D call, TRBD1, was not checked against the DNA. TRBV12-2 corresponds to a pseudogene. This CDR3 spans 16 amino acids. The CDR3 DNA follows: TGTGCAAGTCGCTTCACCGACAGCCTCTCTGGAAACACCATATATTTT. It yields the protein CASRFTDSLSGNTIYF.